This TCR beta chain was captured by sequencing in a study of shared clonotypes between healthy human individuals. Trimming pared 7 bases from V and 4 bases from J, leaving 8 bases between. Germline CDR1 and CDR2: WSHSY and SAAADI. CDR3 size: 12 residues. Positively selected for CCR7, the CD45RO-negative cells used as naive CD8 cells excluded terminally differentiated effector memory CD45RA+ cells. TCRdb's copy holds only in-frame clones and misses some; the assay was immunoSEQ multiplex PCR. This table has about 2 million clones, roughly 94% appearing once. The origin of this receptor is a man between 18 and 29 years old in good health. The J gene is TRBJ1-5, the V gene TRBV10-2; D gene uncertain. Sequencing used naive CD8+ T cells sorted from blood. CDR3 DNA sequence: TGCGCCAGCACGGAGCTGAATCAGCCCCAGCATTTT. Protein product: CASTELNQPQHF.